This TCR beta chain was identified during a study of T-cell reconstitution after alpha-beta-depleted transplantation in children. Findings and caveats of the study: Several hundred expanded graft clones reportedly gave rise to the alpha-beta T cells present about two months after transplant.

The CDR3 has 11 residues. Trimming left V 2 bases short and J 6 bases short, with 2 bases between. Germline CDR1 and CDR2: KGHSH and LQKENI. This clonotype was counted between two and nine times. Its target is unknown. This sample's TCRbeta library carried unique molecular identifier barcodes. Each CDR3 protein is one row after TCRdb ran MiXCR on the PCR reads. Of around 700,000 distinct CDR3 sequences listed, around 12% were seen once; the top ten hold about 0.79%. The sequenced sample was PBMCs, obtained before TCRalphabeta/CD19-depleted stem cell transplant. The chain employs TRBV18 and TRBJ2-4; D gene unclear. This TCR derives from a girl aged 2 to 9 with congenital amegakaryocytic thrombocytopenia, due to receive a stem cell transplant. In DNA, the CDR3 is TGTGCCAGCTCACCAGGAAACATTCAGTACTTC. Protein sequence: CASSPGNIQYF.